This record looks at one T cell receptor (beta chain) sequence and its context. Sequencing was performed with immunoSEQ multiplex PCR; in TCRdb, only in-frame clones are kept and a portion is missing. This sample has 21,000 or so clones; 77% occur once, and the top ten carry about 41%. The sample originates from a study of PD-1 blockade in classical Hodgkin lymphoma. Study information: The nivolumab dose that patients received was 3 mg/kg, given intravenously every 2 weeks.

Germline loops: CDR1 MGHDK, CDR2 SYGVNS. The CDR3 is 13 amino acids. V was clipped by 6 bases and J by 4 bases; unmatched bases: 5. Each patient's relapse followed autologous stem cell transplantation, and brentuximab vedotin exposure varied. V is TRBV25-1 and J is TRBJ1-1; 7 nucleotides line up with TRBD1. The clonotype was recovered from a human donor with classical Hodgkin lymphoma. The sequencing used peripheral blood mononuclear cells (PBMCs), collected before the second cycle of nivolumab. This CDR3 is CASRGGASTEAFF. The CDR3 coding sequence is TGTGCCAGCAGAGGGGGCGCGAGCACTGAAGCTTTCTTT.